Described below is a single T cell receptor (beta chain) sequence and its context. The antigen is not known. The germline gene is not matched at one end of the junction; a read error may be the cause. The data are from a study of T cells in Graves' hyperthyroidism and ophthalmopathy. Study results and caveats: Using 13 V-J features, a model discriminated ophthalmopathy from stable hyperthyroidism.

This CDR3 is built from 15 residues. Germline values: CDR1 SGDLS, CDR2 YYNGEE. Approximately 10 ml of fresh peripheral blood supplied the PBMCs. Amplification of TCR beta CDR3 regions used RNA as the template. During a first-round RT-PCR of the TCR CDR3, the HTBI primer set was used. TCRdb processed the multiplex PCR reads anew with MiXCR; each CDR3 protein has one entry. The table lists about 420,000 distinct CDR3 sequences, 15% to 18% of them singletons, with roughly 8% in the top ten. This rearrangement joins TRBV9 to TRBJ2-7; possibly TRBD1 or TRBD2 for D (6 bases each). This receptor was obtained from a woman younger than 35 with Graves' hyperthyroidism. The sequenced sample consisted of blood. As DNA, the CDR3 is TGTGCCAGCGGCGTAGGGGGGCTAGCGCCCGACGAGCAGTACTTC. This codes for CASGVGGLAPDEQYF.